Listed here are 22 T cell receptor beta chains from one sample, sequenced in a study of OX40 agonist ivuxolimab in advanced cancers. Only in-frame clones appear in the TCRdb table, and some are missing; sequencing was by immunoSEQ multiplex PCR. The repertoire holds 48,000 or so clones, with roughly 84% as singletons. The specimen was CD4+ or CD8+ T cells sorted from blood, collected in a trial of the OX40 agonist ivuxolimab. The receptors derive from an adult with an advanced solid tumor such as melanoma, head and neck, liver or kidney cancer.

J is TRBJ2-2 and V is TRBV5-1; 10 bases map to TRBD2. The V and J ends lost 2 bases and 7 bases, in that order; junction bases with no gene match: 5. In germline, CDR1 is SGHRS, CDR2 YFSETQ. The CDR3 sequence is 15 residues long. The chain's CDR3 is CASSLAGGPGGELFF. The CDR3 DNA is TGCGCCAGCAGCTTAGCGGGAGGGCCAGGCGGGGAGCTGTTTTTT.

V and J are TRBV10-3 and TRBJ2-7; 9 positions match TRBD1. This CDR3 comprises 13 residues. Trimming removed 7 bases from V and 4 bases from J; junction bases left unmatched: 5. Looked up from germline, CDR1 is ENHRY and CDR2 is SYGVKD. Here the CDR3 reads CAINRDRDYEQYF. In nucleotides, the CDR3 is TGTGCCATCAACAGGGACAGGGATTACGAGCAGTACTTC.

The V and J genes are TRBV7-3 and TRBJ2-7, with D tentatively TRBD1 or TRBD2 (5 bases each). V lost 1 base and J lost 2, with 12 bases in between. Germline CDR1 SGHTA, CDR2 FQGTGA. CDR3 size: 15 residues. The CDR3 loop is CASSLSPGATYEQYF. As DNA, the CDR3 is TGTGCCAGCAGCTTAAGCCCCGGGGCCACCTACGAGCAGTACTTC.

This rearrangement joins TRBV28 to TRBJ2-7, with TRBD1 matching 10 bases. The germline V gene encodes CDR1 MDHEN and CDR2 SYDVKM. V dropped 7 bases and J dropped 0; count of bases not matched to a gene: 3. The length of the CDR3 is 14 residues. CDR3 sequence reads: CASKDRGSSYEQYF. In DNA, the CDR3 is TGTGCCAGCAAGGACAGGGGGAGCTCCTACGAGCAGTACTTC.

CDR3 nucleotides: TGTGCCAGCTCACCGGACGCCAGCTATGGCTACACCTTC. Protein product: CASSPDASYGYTF. V gene TRBV18 combines with J gene TRBJ1-2; D remains ambiguous. With 3 bases removed from V and 4 bases from J, the gap between germline ends came to 9 bases. This CDR3 has 13 residues. CDR1 and CDR2 from the germline V gene are KGHSH and LQKENI.

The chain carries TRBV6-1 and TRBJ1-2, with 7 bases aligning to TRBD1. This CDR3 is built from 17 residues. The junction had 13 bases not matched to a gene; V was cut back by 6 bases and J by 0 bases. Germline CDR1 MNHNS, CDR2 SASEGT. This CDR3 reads CASREQPLQGTNYGYTF. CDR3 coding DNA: TGTGCCAGCAGAGAACAACCCCTACAGGGGACTAACTATGGCTACACCTTC.

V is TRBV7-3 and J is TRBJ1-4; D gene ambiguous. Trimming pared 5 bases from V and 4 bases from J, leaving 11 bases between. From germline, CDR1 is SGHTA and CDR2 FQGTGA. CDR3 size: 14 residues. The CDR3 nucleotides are TGTGCCAGCAGCCTCAGCAGTTATAATGAAAAACTGTTTTTT. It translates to CASSLSSYNEKLFF.

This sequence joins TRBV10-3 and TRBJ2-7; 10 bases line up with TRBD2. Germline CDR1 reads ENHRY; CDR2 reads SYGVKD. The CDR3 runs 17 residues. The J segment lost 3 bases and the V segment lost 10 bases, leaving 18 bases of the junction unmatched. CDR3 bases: TGTGCCACCTTGGCGGGAGCGGGAGGGCCTGGAGGCTACGAGCAGTACTTC. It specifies CATLAGAGGPGGYEQYF.

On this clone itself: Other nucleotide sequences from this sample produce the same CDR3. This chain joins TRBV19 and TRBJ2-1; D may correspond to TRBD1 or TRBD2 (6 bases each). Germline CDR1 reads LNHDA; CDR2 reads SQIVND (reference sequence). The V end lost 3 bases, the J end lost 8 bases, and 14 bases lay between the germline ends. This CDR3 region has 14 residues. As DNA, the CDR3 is TGTGCCAGTAGTATGGGCAGGGGAGGCGATGAGCAGTTCTTC. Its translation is CASSMGRGGDEQFF.

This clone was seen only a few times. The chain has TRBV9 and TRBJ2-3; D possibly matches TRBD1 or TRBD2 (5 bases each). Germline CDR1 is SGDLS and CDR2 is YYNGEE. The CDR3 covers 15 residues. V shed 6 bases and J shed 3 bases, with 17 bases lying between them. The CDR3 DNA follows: TGTGCCAGCACCAGGGACCCTGGCGGGACAGATACGCAGTATTTT. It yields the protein CASTRDPGGTDTQYF.

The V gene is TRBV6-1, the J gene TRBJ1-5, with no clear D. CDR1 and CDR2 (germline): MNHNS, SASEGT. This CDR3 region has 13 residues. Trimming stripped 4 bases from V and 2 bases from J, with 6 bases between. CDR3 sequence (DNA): TGTGCCAGCAGTGCAGATGGCAATCAGCCCCAGCATTTT. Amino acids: CASSADGNQPQHF.

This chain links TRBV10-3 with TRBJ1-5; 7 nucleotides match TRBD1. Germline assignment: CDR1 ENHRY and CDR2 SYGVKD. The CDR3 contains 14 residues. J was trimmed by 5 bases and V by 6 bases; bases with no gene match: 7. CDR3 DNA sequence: TGTGCCATCAGGACGACAGGGAACGATCAGCCCCAGCATTTT. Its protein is CAIRTTGNDQPQHF.

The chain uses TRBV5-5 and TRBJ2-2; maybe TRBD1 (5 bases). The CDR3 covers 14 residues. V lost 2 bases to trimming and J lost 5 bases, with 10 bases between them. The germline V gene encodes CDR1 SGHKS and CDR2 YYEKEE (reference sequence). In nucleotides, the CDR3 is TGTGCCAGCAGCTTTGCAGGGAATACCGGGGAGCTGTTTTTT. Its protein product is CASSFAGNTGELFF. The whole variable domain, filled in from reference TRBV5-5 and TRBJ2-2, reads DAGVTQSPTHLIKTRGQQVTLRCSPISGHKSVSWYQQVLGQGPQFIFQYYEKEERGRGNFPDRFSARQFPNYSSELNVNALLLGDSALYLCASSFAGNTGELFFGEGSRLTVL.

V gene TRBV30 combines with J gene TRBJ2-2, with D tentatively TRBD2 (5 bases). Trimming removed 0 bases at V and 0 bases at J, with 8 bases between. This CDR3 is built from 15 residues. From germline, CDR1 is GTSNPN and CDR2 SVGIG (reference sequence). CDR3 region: CAWSVSSSNTGELFF. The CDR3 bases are TGTGCCTGGAGTGTCTCTAGCTCGAACACCGGGGAGCTGTTTTTT.

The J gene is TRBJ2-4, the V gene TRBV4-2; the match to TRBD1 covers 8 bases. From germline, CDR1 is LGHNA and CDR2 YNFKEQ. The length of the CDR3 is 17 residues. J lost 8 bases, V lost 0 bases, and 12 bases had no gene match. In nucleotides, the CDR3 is TGTGCCAGCAGCCAAGAAAATGGACAGGGCGCCTTAGACATTCAGTACTTC. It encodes CASSQENGQGALDIQYF.

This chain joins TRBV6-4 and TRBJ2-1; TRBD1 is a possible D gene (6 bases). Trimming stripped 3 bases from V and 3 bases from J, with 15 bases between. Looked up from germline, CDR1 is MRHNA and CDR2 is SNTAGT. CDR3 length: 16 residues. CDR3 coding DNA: TGTGCCAGCAGTGAAACGGACAGAGGCATCTACAATGAGCAGTTCTTC. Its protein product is CASSETDRGIYNEQFF.

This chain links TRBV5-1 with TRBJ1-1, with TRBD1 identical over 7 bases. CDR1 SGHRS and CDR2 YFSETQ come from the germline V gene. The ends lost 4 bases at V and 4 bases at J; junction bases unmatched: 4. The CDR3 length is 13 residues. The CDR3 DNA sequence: TGCGCCAGCAGCAAACGGGACAGCACTGAAGCTTTCTTT. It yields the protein CASSKRDSTEAFF. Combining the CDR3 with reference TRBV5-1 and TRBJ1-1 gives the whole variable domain KAGVTQTPRYLIKTRGQQVTLSCSPISGHRSVSWYQQTPGQGLQFLFEYFSETQRNKGNFPGRFSGRQFSNSRSEMNVSTLELGDSALYLCASSKRDSTEAFFGQGTRLTVV.

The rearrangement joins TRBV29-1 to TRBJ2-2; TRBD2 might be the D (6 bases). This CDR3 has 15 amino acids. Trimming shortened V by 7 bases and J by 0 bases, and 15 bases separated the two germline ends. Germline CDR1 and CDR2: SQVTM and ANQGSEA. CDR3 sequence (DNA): TGCAGCGCCCGCGCGGGGAGCGCGAACACCGGGGAGCTGTTTTTT. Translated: CSARAGSANTGELFF.

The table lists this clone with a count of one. The CDR3 region is CASSPLTETDTQYF. For the CDR3, the DNA is TGTGCCAGCTCACCACTGACAGAAACAGATACGCAGTATTTT. The V gene is TRBV18, the J gene TRBJ2-3; D possibly corresponds to TRBD1 (5 bases). Germline V gives CDR1 KGHSH, CDR2 LQKENI. The CDR3 consists of 14 residues. V lost 1 base and J lost 3, with 8 bases in between.

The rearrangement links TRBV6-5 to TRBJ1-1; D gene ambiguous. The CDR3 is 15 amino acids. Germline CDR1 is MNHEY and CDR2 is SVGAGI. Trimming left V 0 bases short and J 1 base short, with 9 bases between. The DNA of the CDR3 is TGTGCCAGCAGTTACTCATGGGCCAGGAACACTGAAGCTTTCTTT. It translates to CASSYSWARNTEAFF.

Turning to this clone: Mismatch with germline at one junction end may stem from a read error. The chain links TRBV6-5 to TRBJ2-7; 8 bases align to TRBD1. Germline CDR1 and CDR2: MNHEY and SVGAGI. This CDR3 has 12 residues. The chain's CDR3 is CASSEGFGTGLF. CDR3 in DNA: TGTGCCAGCAGTGAAGGGTTTGGGACAGGACTCTTC.

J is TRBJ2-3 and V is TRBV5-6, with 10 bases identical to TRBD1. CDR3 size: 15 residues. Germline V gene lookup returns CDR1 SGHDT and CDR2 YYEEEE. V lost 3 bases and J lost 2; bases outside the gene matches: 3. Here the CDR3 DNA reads TGTGCCAGCAGCTCCGGGACAGGGGCCACAGATACGCAGTATTTT. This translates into CASSSGTGATDTQYF.